The clone carrying this TCR beta chain occurred a few times. Its cognate antigen is unknown. The data stem from a study of human T cells and chemical hapten exposure. Germline lookup yields CDR1 SGHRS and CDR2 YFSETQ. V gave up 4 bases and J gave up 2 bases, with 12 bases separating them. The CDR3 is made up of 14 amino acids. As to time point: patch test 2, 6 weeks after DPC sensitization. Treatment given: therapeutic diphenylcyclopropenone sensitization with weekly scalp DPC. One entry per CDR3 protein results from TCRdb running MiXCR on the RACE reads. This sample has fewer than 150,000 distinct CDR3 sequences, with about 10% found just once. Study results and caveats: Controls formed significantly fewer large CDR3 similarity clusters than expanded TCRs did. No alteration of TCRs above 1 in 1000 frequency was seen with DPC sensitization.

The input for sequencing was whole blood, taken in connection with sensitization to the hapten diphenylcyclopropenone (DPC). The J gene is TRBJ1-2, the V gene TRBV5-1; D perhaps matches TRBD1 (6 bases). This TCR derives from a woman aged 45 to 65 with alopecia areata. Some clones in this sample may be carry-over from other donors' samples. CDR3 in amino acids: CASSPGQGNYGYTF. DNA of the CDR3: TGCGCCAGCAGCCCAGGCCAGGGGAACTATGGCTACACCTTC.